The clone carrying this T cell receptor (beta chain) has only a few counts. The target antigen is unknown. This record comes from a study of beta chain features in type 1 diabetes. About the research overall: Healthy donors and patients had similar age, gender and cell yields.

Every bit of the isolated RNA underwent reverse transcription, so sequencing read expressed TCRB transcripts. Assay used: immunoSEQ multiplex PCR; TCRdb lists only in-frame clones, some missing. Found here are 250,000 to 350,000 clones, roughly an eighth of them singletons; the top ten hold around 0.016%. Per the germline V gene, CDR1 is MNHEY and CDR2 is SVGAGI. This CDR3 has 15 residues. The V end was cut by 6 bases, the J end by 2 bases, with 14 bases between. Via the markers CD45RO/CCR7/CD25/CD127/CD95/CD27, stem cell-like memory, regulatory, central memory and naive CD4+ cells were sorted. Study-level points and caveats: For patients, the naive, central memory and Treg TCRB repertoires appeared more alike than for healthy donors. For Type 1 diabetes patients, all four CD4+ subsets carried TCRB CDR3s that were moderately but significantly shorter. The question left open here concerned HLA type influencing TCRB rearrangement.

The chain combines TRBV6-5 with TRBJ1-5; D possibly corresponds to TRBD1 (5 bases). The sequencing sample was made of naive CD4+ T cells from blood. This clonotype was obtained from a man aged 25-45 years with type 1 diabetes. CDR3 in DNA: TGTGCCAGCAGCCTAAGGACGGGGGGCAATCAGCCCCAGCATTTT. Residues: CASSLRTGGNQPQHF.